This T cell receptor (beta chain) was identified during a study of early T cells in non-severe SARS-CoV-2 infection. Study-wide context: Sequencing was performed on bulk RNA from unsorted whole blood, leaving chains unpaired.

Germline values: CDR1 DFQATT, CDR2 SNEGSKA (reference sequence). J was trimmed by 4 bases and V by 3 bases; bases with no gene match: 12. The CDR3 length is 15 residues. Individual cDNA molecules each received unique molecular identifiers attached to them. MiXCR, run by TCRdb on the 5' RACE reads, gives a single entry per CDR3 protein. Among 25,000 to 30,000 distinct CDR3 sequences listed, approximately 5.1% were seen once. This clonotype was picked up many times. The antigen remains unidentified. General study findings and limits: The matching step, a VDJdb search, favored anti-spike CD8 responses and missed private and CD4 specificities.

The receptor's source is an adult who was a healthcare worker with PCR-confirmed SARS-CoV-2 infection or an uninfected control (not recorded which). This chain connects TRBV20-1 to TRBJ2-7, with TRBD2 identical over 7 bases. Sequenced input: whole blood. The CDR3 is CSASRGGLGLYEQYF. In nucleotides, the CDR3 is TGCAGTGCTAGCCGAGGTGGACTAGGGTTGTACGAGCAGTACTTC.